The present TCR beta chain was sequenced within a study of PD-1 blockade in classical Hodgkin lymphoma. About the study: Intravenous nivolumab at 3 mg/kg was given to patients every 2 weeks. Overall study results and limits: The study found that TCR diversity rose significantly by C4D1 in CD4+ but not CD8+ cells. It was reported that newly diagnosed patients had less baseline TCR diversity than healthy donors.

The patients all showed relapse after autologous stem cell transplantation, while their brentuximab vedotin exposure varied. Best overall response was complete response, partial response or progressive disease in these relapsed/refractory classical Hodgkin lymphoma patients. About this clone itself: Its antigen is undetermined.

Germline V gene data show CDR1 as SGHTA and CDR2 as FQGNSA. CDR3 length: 14 residues. The junction had 6 bases not matched to a gene; V was cut back by 1 base and J by 10 bases. Only in-frame clones appear in the TCRdb table, and some are missing; sequencing was by immunoSEQ multiplex PCR. The sample yields approximately 60,000 clones, about 91% seen once. The sequencing here drew on peripheral blood mononuclear cells (PBMCs), taken at baseline. The sequence was collected from a human donor with classical Hodgkin lymphoma. The chain uses TRBV7-2 and TRBJ1-1; 10 bases are a match to TRBD1. The CDR3 nucleotides read TGTGCCAGCAGCTTAGGGACAGGGGGAGCGGGAGCTTTCTTT. Translating it yields CASSLGTGGAGAFF.